These 30 T cell receptor beta chains were all obtained from the same sample, sequenced in a study of long-term antiretroviral therapy in people with HIV. Runs used v3.0 of the immunoSEQ assay and were done at survey level. TCRdb's table, derived via immunoSEQ multiplex PCR, lists solely in-frame clones and lacks some. There are about 21,000 clones in the sample; approximately 82% occur only once, and around 4.2% lies in the top ten. The source material was unsorted PBMCs, sampled 0.5 years after starting antiretroviral therapy. These receptors originate from a man aged 18 to 29 with HIV.

The chain links TRBV10-3 to TRBJ2-7; 7 positions match TRBD1. Germline lookup yields CDR1 ENHRY and CDR2 SYGVKD. The CDR3 totals 14 residues. The V segment lost 5 bases and the J segment 1 base; nucleotides outside the gene matches: 5. The CDR3 DNA follows: TGTGCCATCAGTTCATCCAGGGGGTCCTACGAGCAGTACTTC. Its protein is CAISSSRGSYEQYF.

This rearrangement joins TRBV11-2 to TRBJ2-7; 7 nucleotides align to TRBD2. Germline loops: CDR1 SGHAT, CDR2 FQNNGV. The CDR3 has 15 amino acids. V was pared by 1 base and J by 4 bases, with 7 bases of the junction left unmatched. CDR3 region: CASSLGWGGWYEQYF. The CDR3 bases are TGTGCCAGCAGCTTAGGGTGGGGGGGGTGGTACGAGCAGTACTTC.

This clone was detected only a few times. This chain connects TRBV2 to TRBJ2-7; TRBD2 matches 8 bases. CDR1 and CDR2 (germline): SNHLY, FYNNEI. This CDR3 comprises 13 residues. V was pared by 10 bases and J by 2 bases, with 7 bases of the junction left unmatched. CDR3 coding DNA: TGTGCCACCCGAAGCGGGGGCCCCTACGAGCAGTACTTC. Translated, it gives CATRSGGPYEQYF.

This chain links TRBV6-1 with TRBJ2-1; no clear D. With 2 bases removed from V and 7 bases from J, the gap between germline ends came to 18 bases. CDR3 length: 16 residues. In germline, CDR1 is MNHNS, CDR2 SASEGT. The CDR3 sequence is CASSEYAAAYPNEQFF. Written as DNA, the CDR3 is TGTGCCAGCAGTGAATACGCAGCAGCATATCCGAATGAGCAGTTCTTC.

This sequence joins TRBV7-9 and TRBJ2-5; 7 nucleotides line up with TRBD2. The CDR3 contains 16 residues. After removal of 5 bases from V and 3 bases from J, the junction contained 12 bases not matched to a gene. Germline CDR1 reads SEHNR; CDR2 reads FQNEAQ (reference sequence). This CDR3 is CASSDQRGGKEETQYF. The CDR3 DNA follows: TGTGCCAGCAGCGATCAGCGGGGAGGGAAAGAAGAGACCCAGTACTTC.

This sequence joins TRBV18 and TRBJ1-5; TRBD1 is a possible D gene (6 bases). The CDR3 contains 17 residues. CDR1 and CDR2 (germline): KGHSH, LQKENI. V lost 8 bases to trimming and J lost 2 bases, with 22 bases between them. Here the CDR3 DNA reads TGTGCCAGCGCCCTAAGGTCAGGGGCGATTGGCAATCAGCCCCAGCATTTT. The encoded protein is CASALRSGAIGNQPQHF.

The CDR3 bases are TGTGCCAGCAGCCCGACAGGGGTCGGCTACACCTTC. This sequence encodes CASSPTGVGYTF. The chain carries TRBV5-6 and TRBJ1-2, with TRBD1 matching 8 bases. The germline CDR1 and CDR2 sequences are SGHDT and YYEEEE. The CDR3 totals 12 residues. Trimming took 4 bases from V and 8 from J; bases not matched to a gene: 4.

The J gene is TRBJ1-1, the V gene TRBV7-6; D remains unclear. Per germline, CDR1 SGHVS and CDR2 FNYEAQ. V was cut by 6 bases and J by 4 bases, with 12 bases left in between. The CDR3 sequence is 13 residues long. The CDR3 nucleotides read TGTGCCAGCAGTCTAGAAGGTGGCACTGAAGCTTTCTTT. Its protein is CASSLEGGTEAFF. The full variable domain, its missing parts supplied by reference TRBV7-6 and TRBJ1-1, is GAGVSQSPRYKVTKRGQDVALRCDPISGHVSLYWYRQALGQGPEFLTYFNYEAQQDKSGLPNDRFSAERPEGSISTLTIQRTEQRDSAMYRCASSLEGGTEAFFGQGTRLTVV.

The genes are TRBV11-2 and TRBJ2-3; D uncertain. The length of the CDR3 is 15 residues. V was pared by 1 base and J by 2 bases, with 10 bases between. In germline, CDR1 is SGHAT, CDR2 FQNNGV. The CDR3 region is CASSLAGGTTDTQYF. The CDR3 DNA follows: TGTGCCAGCAGCTTAGCTGGCGGAACCACAGATACGCAGTATTTT.

This sequence joins TRBV28 and TRBJ2-5, with D possibly TRBD1 on 6 matching bases. CDR1 is MDHEN and CDR2 is SYDVKM in the germline V gene. CDR3 length: 13 amino acids. Deletions cut 6 bases from V and 3 bases from J, with 11 bases between. CDR3 nucleotide sequence: TGTGCCAGCAGCAGGGACATGGAAGAGACCCAGTACTTC. Translated: CASSRDMEETQYF. The variable domain in full, with the rest retrieved from reference TRBV28 and TRBJ2-5, is DVKVTQSSRYLVKRTGEKVFLECVQDMDHENMFWYRQDPGLGLRLIYFSYDVKMKEKGDIPEGYSVSREKKERFSLILESASTNQTSMYLCASSRDMEETQYFGPGTRLLVL.

The chain carries TRBV19 and TRBJ1-5; D is uncertain. V was trimmed by 6 bases and J by 0 bases, leaving 12 bases between them. Germline lookup yields CDR1 LNHDA and CDR2 SQIVND (reference sequence). This CDR3 is 15 amino acids long. The CDR3 here is CASRVAGGSNQPQHF. The CDR3 coding sequence is TGTGCCAGTAGGGTGGCAGGCGGTAGCAATCAGCCCCAGCATTTT.

CDR3 amino acids: CASSEGTSGHTGELFF. The CDR3 nucleotides are TGTGCCAGCAGTGAGGGGACTAGCGGACACACCGGGGAGCTGTTTTTT. The chain combines TRBV6-4 with TRBJ2-2; 11 bases map to TRBD2. The CDR3 loop spans 16 amino acids. Looked up from germline, CDR1 is MRHNA and CDR2 is SNTAGT. The trim removed 3 bases at V and 3 bases at J, leaving 3 bases unmatched.

The count of this clone is one. The genes are TRBV7-2 and TRBJ2-7, with D perhaps TRBD1 (6 bases). The CDR3 covers 16 residues. Germline CDR1 and CDR2: SGHTA and FQGNSA. Trimming removed 6 bases at V and 2 bases at J, with 20 bases between. The CDR3 nucleotides read TGTGCCAGCAGTGTCTTGACAGGAGGCTACACCTACGAGCAGTACTTC. As protein: CASSVLTGGYTYEQYF. Full variable domain (remainder filled in from reference TRBV7-2 and TRBJ2-7): GAGVSQSPSNKVTEKGKDVELRCDPISGHTALYWYRQSLGQGLEFLIYFQGNSAPDKSGLPSDRFSAERTGGSVSTLTIQRTQQEDSAVYLCASSVLTGGYTYEQYFGPGTRLTVT.

This CDR3 is CASSPSKVGSPYEQYF. In DNA, the CDR3 is TGTGCCAGCAGCCCCTCAAAGGTCGGGAGCCCCTACGAGCAGTACTTC. The rearrangement uses TRBV7-9 and TRBJ2-7; tentative D call: TRBD2 (6 bases). The germline V and J ends were trimmed by 5 bases and 2 bases, with 19 bases remaining between them. The germline CDR1 and CDR2 sequences are SEHNR and FQNEAQ (reference sequence). The CDR3 is 16 residues long.

The rearrangement joins TRBV27 to TRBJ1-1; 8 bases are a match to TRBD1. Germline V gene data show CDR1 as MNHEY and CDR2 as SMNVEV (reference sequence). J gave up 0 bases and V 6 bases, and 6 bases lay outside the gene matches. This CDR3 has 15 residues. CDR3 coding DNA: TGTGCCAGCAGAACCTGGACAGGGATGAACACTGAAGCTTTCTTT. Its protein is CASRTWTGMNTEAFF.

The CDR3 reads CSVAWPSNGNTIYF. The CDR3 nucleotides read TGCAGCGTTGCATGGCCTTCAAACGGAAACACCATATATTTT. The rearrangement uses TRBV29-1 and TRBJ1-3, with D unresolved. The CDR3 runs to 14 residues. Germline V gives CDR1 SQVTM, CDR2 ANQGSEA. V was shortened by 4 bases and J by 4 bases, with 14 bases between the two germline ends.

In its sample, this clone was seen a few times. This chain joins TRBV5-4 and TRBJ1-2; 8 nucleotides line up with TRBD1. CDR1 is SGHNT, CDR2 YYREEE, per germline (reference sequence). The V segment lost 5 bases and the J segment 3 bases; nucleotides outside the gene matches: 3. The CDR3 covers 13 residues. The CDR3 DNA follows: TGTGCCAGCAGGACAGGGGCGGACTATGGCTACACCTTC. It translates to CASRTGADYGYTF.

The gene calls are TRBV6-5 and TRBJ2-3; TRBD2 agrees at 13 bases. Per germline, CDR1 MNHEY and CDR2 SVGAGI. With 4 bases clipped from V and 15 bases from J, the junction kept 10 bases outside the gene matches. The CDR3 length is 14 residues. The CDR3 here is CASSSPTSGGPFYF. The CDR3 DNA reads as TGTGCCAGCAGTTCCCCGACTAGCGGGGGGCCTTTTTATTTT.

This chain uses TRBV29-1 with TRBJ2-3; D is unclear. CDR3 length: 16 residues. V was pared by 0 bases and J by 3 bases, with 16 bases between. Germline V CDR1 and CDR2: SQVTM, ANQGSEA. The CDR3 DNA reads TGCAGCGTTGAAGATATAGGTAACAGTTTGACAGATACGCAGTATTTT. It translates to CSVEDIGNSLTDTQYF.

The J gene is TRBJ1-3, the V gene TRBV27, with D possibly TRBD1 on 6 matching bases. Per germline, CDR1 MNHEY and CDR2 SMNVEV (reference sequence). Between the trimmed V and J ends, which lost 5 bases and 7 bases, there was a span of 15 bases. The CDR3 covers 14 residues. CDR3 in amino acids: CASSPAAQGNTIYF. CDR3 DNA sequence: TGTGCCAGCAGTCCGGCCGCACAGGGTAACACCATATATTTT.

This rearrangement joins TRBV29-1 to TRBJ1-2; 7 bases are shared with TRBD1. Germline loops: CDR1 SQVTM, CDR2 ANQGSEA. This CDR3 contains 12 residues. The V segment lost 3 bases and the J segment 3 bases; nucleotides outside the gene matches: 1. The CDR3 reads CSVEGTDYGYTF. In DNA form, the CDR3 reads TGCAGCGTTGAGGGGACAGACTATGGCTACACCTTC.

In its sample, this clone ranks as medium-sized. The J gene is TRBJ2-1, the V gene TRBV28; 13 bases line up with TRBD2. The V segment lost 6 bases and the J segment 0 bases; nucleotides outside the gene matches: 14. Per the germline V gene, CDR1 is MDHEN and CDR2 is SYDVKM. The CDR3 extends over 20 amino acids. CDR3 region: CASRLWGGLAGESSYNEQFF. CDR3 bases: TGTGCCAGCAGGCTTTGGGGAGGACTAGCGGGGGAGAGCTCCTACAATGAGCAGTTCTTC.

J is TRBJ2-7 and V is TRBV6-1; 7 bases match TRBD1. This CDR3 contains 14 residues. J lost 1 base, V lost 7 bases, and 7 bases had no gene match. The germline V gene encodes CDR1 MNHNS and CDR2 SASEGT. The CDR3 protein is CASKMAGGSYEQYF. The DNA for the CDR3 is TGTGCCAGCAAGATGGCAGGGGGTTCCTACGAGCAGTACTTC.

This clone showed up just once. The chain uses TRBV6-5 and TRBJ2-1; a possible D gene is TRBD1 (5 bases). CDR1 is MNHEY, CDR2 SVGAGI, per germline. This CDR3 has 14 residues. Trimming removed 5 bases at V and 0 bases at J, with 8 bases between. CDR3 in DNA: TGTGCCAGCAGTGAGACAGTCTCCTACAATGAGCAGTTCTTC. This gives the protein CASSETVSYNEQFF.

The chain uses TRBV9 and TRBJ2-3; 8 bases map to TRBD2. Trimming cost V 0 bases and J 5 bases; bases outside gene matches: 5. Germline lookup yields CDR1 SGDLS and CDR2 YYNGEE. The CDR3 length is 15 residues. For the CDR3, the DNA is TGTGCCAGCAGCGTAGGCGGGAGGTCCGGAGATACGCAGTATTTT. This gives the protein CASSVGGRSGDTQYF.

This clone showed up just once. The J gene is TRBJ1-2, the V gene TRBV29-1; D is uncertain. The CDR3 length is 11 residues. The germline CDR1 and CDR2 sequences are SQVTM and ANQGSEA. The CDR3 region has the DNA TGCAGTGGCACAGTGAGCTATGGCTACACCTTC. Its protein is CSGTVSYGYTF.

J is TRBJ1-2 and V is TRBV5-6; a possible D gene is TRBD1 (5 bases). The V end lost 4 bases, the J end lost 5 bases, and 18 bases lay between the germline ends. Germline V gene lookup returns CDR1 SGHDT and CDR2 YYEEEE. This CDR3 contains 15 residues. The CDR3: CASSKGPLDSYGYTF. In DNA form, the CDR3 reads TGTGCCAGCAGCAAGGGACCTTTGGATTCTTATGGCTACACCTTC.

V and J are TRBV5-6 and TRBJ1-1, with no clear D. V was trimmed by 0 bases and J by 7 bases, leaving 7 bases between them. Germline CDR1 is SGHDT and CDR2 is YYEEEE. CDR3 length equals 12 residues. The CDR3 is CASSLGLNEAFF. In DNA form, the CDR3 reads TGTGCCAGCAGCTTGGGACTCAATGAAGCTTTCTTT.

This clone appeared once. This chain joins TRBV10-3 and TRBJ2-7, with 12 bases aligning to TRBD2. The CDR3 loop spans 14 amino acids. Germline loops: CDR1 ENHRY, CDR2 SYGVKD. Trimming at V came to 10 bases and at J to 6 bases, leaving 10 bases not matched to a gene. This CDR3 is CATGLAGSLGEQYF. The CDR3, as DNA: TGTGCCACCGGACTAGCGGGATCCTTAGGCGAGCAGTACTTC.

The gene calls are TRBV7-2 and TRBJ2-7; TRBD2 agrees at 8 bases. The CDR3 has 13 residues. Looked up from germline, CDR1 is SGHTA and CDR2 is FQGNSA. With V trimmed by 4 bases and J by 4 bases, 3 bases remained unmatched. The CDR3 DNA is TGTGCCAGCAGCTCGGGGGGGCCGTACGAGCAGTACTTC. This codes for CASSSGGPYEQYF.